This T cell receptor (beta chain) was captured by sequencing in a study of naive and memory T cell subsets. Study-wide results and limits: A few larger clonotypes appeared in naive repertoires, especially CD8, possibly memory cells re-expressing CD45RA.

The beta constant-region primer was an equimolar mix of two oligonucleotides covering TRBC1 and TRBC2. The ligated cDNA underwent four PCR rounds using SP2 and nested alpha and beta constant-region primers. TCRdb analysed the UMI-ligation and nested PCR reads with MiXCR anew, one entry per CDR3 protein. The repertoire holds approximately 150,000 distinct CDR3 sequences, with roughly a fifth as singletons. J lost 0 bases, V lost 1 base, and 8 bases had no gene match. Germline V gives CDR1 SGHTA, CDR2 FQGNSA. The CDR3 loop spans 19 amino acids. This clonotype has more than one count but fewer than ten. What it binds is unknown. CMV status came from CD4+ T cell IFNgamma after overnight CMV lysate stimulation of fresh PBMCs.

Sequencing used naive CD8+ T cells from blood. This TCR was sampled from a human donor in good health. The chain combines TRBV7-2 with TRBJ2-2; 10 positions match TRBD2. The CDR3 sequence: CASSLETGTSASNTGELFF. The CDR3 coding sequence is TGTGCCAGCAGCTTAGAGACCGGGACTAGCGCCTCGAACACCGGGGAGCTGTTTTTT.